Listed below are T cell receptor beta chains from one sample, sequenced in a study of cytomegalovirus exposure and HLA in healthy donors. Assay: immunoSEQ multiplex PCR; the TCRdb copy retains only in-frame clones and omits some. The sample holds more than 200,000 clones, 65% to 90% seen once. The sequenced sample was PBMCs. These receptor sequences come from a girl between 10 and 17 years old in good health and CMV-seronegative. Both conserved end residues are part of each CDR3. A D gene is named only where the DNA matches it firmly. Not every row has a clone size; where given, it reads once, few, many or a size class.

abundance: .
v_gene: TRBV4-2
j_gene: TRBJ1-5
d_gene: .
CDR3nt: TGTGCCAGCAGCCAAGTGAAACAGGGATTTCAGCCCCAGCATTTT
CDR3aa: CASSQVKQGFQPQHF

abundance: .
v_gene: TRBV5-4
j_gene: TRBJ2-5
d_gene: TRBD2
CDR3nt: TGTGCCAGCAGCCTATTAAATCGCGGGGGGGAGGGAGAGACCCAGTACTTC
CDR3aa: CASSLLNRGGEGETQYF

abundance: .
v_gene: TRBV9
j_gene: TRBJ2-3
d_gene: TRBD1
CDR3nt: TGTGCCAGCAGCGTAGACAGGGGTAACACAGATACGCAGTATTTT
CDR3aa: CASSVDRGNTDTQYF

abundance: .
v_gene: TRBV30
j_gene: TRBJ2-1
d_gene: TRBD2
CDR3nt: TGTGCTGCAAAGCGGCGGGAGACCCCTATTGAGCAGTTCTTC
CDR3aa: CAAKRRETPIEQFF

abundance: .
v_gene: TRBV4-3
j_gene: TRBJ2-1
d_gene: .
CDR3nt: TGCGCCAGCAGCCAAGTCGGGTTCCGCAATGAGCAGTTCTTC
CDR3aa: CASSQVGFRNEQFF

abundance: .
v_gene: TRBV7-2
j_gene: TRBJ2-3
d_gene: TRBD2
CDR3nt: TGTGCCAGCAGCTTTGGACTAGTCAGCACAGATACGCAGTATTTT
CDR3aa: CASSFGLVSTDTQYF

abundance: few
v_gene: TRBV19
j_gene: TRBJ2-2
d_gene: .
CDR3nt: TGTGCCAGTAGTCGAGGTATCCGCTCCGGGGAGCTGTTTTTT
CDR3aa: CASSRGIRSGELFF

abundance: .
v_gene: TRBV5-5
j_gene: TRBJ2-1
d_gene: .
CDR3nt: TGTGCCAGCAGCTTGATATCGGGACTCCCCCGGGCCTACAATGAGCAGTTCTTC
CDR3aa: CASSLISGLPRAYNEQFF

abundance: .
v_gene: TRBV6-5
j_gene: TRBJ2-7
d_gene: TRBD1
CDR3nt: TGTGCCAACACCGAGACAGGGGCGACCTACGAGCAGTACTTC
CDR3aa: CANTETGATYEQYF

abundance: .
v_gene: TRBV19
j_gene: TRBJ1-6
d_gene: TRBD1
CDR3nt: TGTGCCAGTAGTACTTACCCACCGGACAGGGGGGATTCACCCCTCCACTTT
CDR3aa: CASSTYPPDRGDSPLHF

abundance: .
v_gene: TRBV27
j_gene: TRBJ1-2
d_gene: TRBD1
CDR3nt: TGTGCCAGCAGTTTACGCCAGGGGGCGCTTCAGGGCTACACCTTC
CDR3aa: CASSLRQGALQGYTF

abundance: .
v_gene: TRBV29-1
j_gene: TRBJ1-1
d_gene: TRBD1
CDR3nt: TGCAGCGTTAAGCGACAGGGCGATGGCACTGAAGCTTTCTTT
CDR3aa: CSVKRQGDGTEAFF

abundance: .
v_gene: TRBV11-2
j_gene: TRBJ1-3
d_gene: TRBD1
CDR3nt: TGTGCCAGCAGCTTCCGGACAGGAGACCAAAACACCATATATTTT
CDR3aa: CASSFRTGDQNTIYF

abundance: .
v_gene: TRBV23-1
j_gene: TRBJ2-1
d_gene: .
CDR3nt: TGCGCCAGCAGTCCCCTGAGGGTCAATGAGCAGTTCTTC
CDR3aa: CASSPLRVNEQFF

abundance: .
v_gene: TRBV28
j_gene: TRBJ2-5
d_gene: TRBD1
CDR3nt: TGTGCCAGCAGTTTAAGCGGGCAGGGGGCTAGTAGGGAGACCCAGTACTTC
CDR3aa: CASSLSGQGASRETQYF

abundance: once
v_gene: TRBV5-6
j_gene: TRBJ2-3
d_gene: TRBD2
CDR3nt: TGTGCCAGCAGCTTCCGAGGTACCGCGGGGGGGCCCCCTTCGCAGTATTTT
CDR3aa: CASSFRGTAGGPPSQYF

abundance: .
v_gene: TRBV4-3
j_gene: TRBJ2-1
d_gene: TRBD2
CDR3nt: TGCGCCAGCAGCCAAGAGCCAGCGGGGGGAAGTTACAATGAGCAGTTCTTC
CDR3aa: CASSQEPAGGSYNEQFF

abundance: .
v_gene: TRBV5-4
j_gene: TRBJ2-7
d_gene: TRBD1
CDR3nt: TGTGCCAGCAGCTTGTTCTTCGGGACAGGGCAATACGAGCAGTACTTC
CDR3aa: CASSLFFGTGQYEQYF

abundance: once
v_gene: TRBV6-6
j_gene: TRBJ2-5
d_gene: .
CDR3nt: TGTGCCAGCAGCAACGAGGAGGGGTTAATCCAAGAGACCCAGTACTTC
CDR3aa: CASSNEEGLIQETQYF

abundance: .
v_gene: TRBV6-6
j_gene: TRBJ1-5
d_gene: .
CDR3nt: TGTGCCAGCAGTCCCAAAGGGGATTCCAATCAGCCCCAGCATTTT
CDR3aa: CASSPKGDSNQPQHF

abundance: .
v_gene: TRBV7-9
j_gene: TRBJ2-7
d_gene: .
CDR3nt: TGTGCCAGCAGCTTGACTGCCGGGACAAATTACTACGAGCAGTACTTC
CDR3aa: CASSLTAGTNYYEQYF

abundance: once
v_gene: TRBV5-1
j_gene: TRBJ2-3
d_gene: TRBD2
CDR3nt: TGCGCCAGCAGCCCTGAAGCGGGACGCACAGATACGCAGTATTTT
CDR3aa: CASSPEAGRTDTQYF